Reported below is one T cell receptor (beta chain). Random hexamers primed reverse transcription of about 0.5 to 1 ug RNA. It was immunoSEQ multiplex PCR that amplified TCR beta CDR3 across 54 Vbeta and 13 Jbeta. One entry per CDR3 protein, called by TCRdb with MiXCR from the immunoSEQ multiplex PCR reads. Of about 400,000 distinct CDR3 sequences in the sample, 85% to 90% were seen once. This CDR3 is 14 amino acids long. Per germline, CDR1 SEHNR and CDR2 FQNEAQ (reference sequence). V lost 7 bases and J lost 0, with 12 bases in between. The data belong to a study of CD8 T cells in Susac syndrome. CD8+ and CD4+ T cells from blood underwent TCR beta sequencing. Those who served as multiple sclerosis controls were treatment-naive patients with stable or active relapsing-remitting disease.

The sample taken for sequencing was CD8+ T cells from PBMCs. The sequence derives from a human donor with multiple sclerosis. V and J are TRBV7-9 and TRBJ2-5; D is uncertain. CDR3 in DNA: TGTGCCAGCACCCTCGAGGCGAACCAAGAGACCCAGTACTTC. This encodes CASTLEANQETQYF.